One sample yielded the 20 T cell receptor beta chains listed below, sequenced in a study of blood T cell repertoires in COVID-19. The protocol was immunoSEQ multiplex PCR, while the TCRdb copy is restricted to in-frame clones and leaves out a portion. The sample carries approximately 100,000 clones, 85% to 90% recorded once. Material: peripheral blood. These receptors were taken from a woman older than 75 with active COVID-19.

This rearrangement joins TRBV29-1 to TRBJ2-1; the D is unclear. The CDR3 extends over 11 amino acids. Germline values: CDR1 SQVTM, CDR2 ANQGSEA. V was clipped by 7 bases and J by 0 bases, with 4 bases between them. The CDR3: CSGSSYNEQFF. CDR3 bases: TGCAGCGGTAGCTCCTACAATGAGCAGTTCTTC.

The genes are TRBV4-1 and TRBJ2-7; TRBD1 agrees at 12 bases. Germline V gene data show CDR1 as MGHRA and CDR2 as YSYEKL. V lost 3 bases and J lost 4; bases outside the gene matches: 4. This CDR3 contains 15 residues. CDR3 sequence: CASSHGTGGAYEQYF. CDR3 sequence (DNA): TGCGCCAGCAGCCATGGGACAGGGGGCGCATACGAGCAGTACTTC.

The chain couples TRBV27 to TRBJ2-1; 9 nucleotides match TRBD2. V lost 2 bases and J lost 8; bases outside the gene matches: 13. Germline V gene sequence: CDR1 MNHEY, CDR2 SMNVEV (reference sequence). The CDR3 extends over 17 amino acids. This chain's CDR3 is CASSLRLAAARGDEQFF. The CDR3 DNA reads TGTGCCAGCAGTTTAAGACTAGCGGCCGCGCGCGGGGATGAGCAGTTCTTC.

This chain joins TRBV11-2 and TRBJ1-1; possibly TRBD1 for D (6 bases). V was clipped by 5 bases and J by 2 bases, with 15 bases between them. The CDR3 loop spans 15 amino acids. Per the germline V gene, CDR1 is SGHAT and CDR2 is FQNNGV. Here the CDR3 reads CASSMGAGANTEAFF. The CDR3, as DNA: TGTGCCAGCAGCATGGGCGCGGGGGCTAACACTGAAGCTTTCTTT. Full variable domain (rest looked up from reference TRBV11-2 and TRBJ1-1): EAGVAQSPRYKIIEKRQSVAFWCNPISGHATLYWYQQILGQGPKLLIQFQNNGVVDDSQLPKDRFSAERLKGVDSTLKIQPAKLEDSAVYLCASSMGAGANTEAFFGQGTRLTVV.

V usage is TRBV19 and J usage is TRBJ1-1; tentative D call: TRBD1 (6 bases). The germline V and J ends were trimmed by 4 bases and 2 bases, with 17 bases remaining between them. The germline V gene encodes CDR1 LNHDA and CDR2 SQIVND (reference sequence). This CDR3 is 16 amino acids long. CDR3 DNA: TGTGCCAGTAGTAAAACACAGGGAAAGGGAAACACTGAAGCTTTCTTT. Protein sequence: CASSKTQGKGNTEAFF.

The rearrangement uses TRBV6-2 or TRBV6-3 and TRBJ1-1, with a possible D match to TRBD1 (5 bases). The CDR3 length is 16 residues. The germline V and J ends were trimmed by 0 bases and 0 bases, with 11 bases remaining between them. CDR1 and CDR2 from the germline V gene are MNHEY and SVGEGT. Written as DNA, the CDR3 is TGTGCCAGCAGTTACTCGAAAACAGGCGTGAACACTGAAGCTTTCTTT. Its translation: CASSYSKTGVNTEAFF.

The chain links TRBV6-5 to TRBJ2-7; D may be TRBD2 (6 bases). The ends were cut back, 6 bases at V and 0 bases at J, with 12 bases in the middle. There are 14 residues in the CDR3. Germline values: CDR1 MNHEY, CDR2 SVGAGI. CDR3 DNA: TGTGCCAGCAGCGTTAGCGGTAACTCCTACGAGCAGTACTTC. Protein product: CASSVSGNSYEQYF.

The gene calls are TRBV11-1 and TRBJ2-1; D perhaps matches TRBD2 (6 bases). Trimming stripped 3 bases from V and 10 bases from J, with 13 bases between. Germline assignment: CDR1 SGHAT and CDR2 FQDESV (reference sequence). This CDR3 region has 13 residues. The CDR3 region is CASSLGLAAEQFF. The CDR3 DNA sequence: TGTGCCAGCAGCTTGGGACTGGCTGCGGAGCAGTTCTTC.

Worth noting for this clone: Germline is not matched at one junction end, which may reflect a read error. The rearrangement joins TRBV28 to TRBJ2-3; D is possibly TRBD1 (5 bases). Per the germline V gene, CDR1 is MDHEN and CDR2 is SYDVKM. The CDR3 sequence is 14 residues long. The CDR3 is CASTLGWGADTQYF. DNA for the CDR3: TGTGCCAGCACTTTAGGTTGGGGCGCAGATACGCAGTATTTT.

CDR3 coding DNA: TGTGCCAGCAGTTCCCTTGTAACCGGGCAGTACTTC. As protein: CASSSLVTGQYF. This sequence joins TRBV11-2 and TRBJ2-7; D remains unclear. The CDR3 is 12 amino acids. Per the germline V gene, CDR1 is SGHAT and CDR2 is FQNNGV. Trimming took 6 bases from V and 9 from J, leaving 15 bases between them.

The CDR3 DNA sequence: TGTGCCAGCAGTGCGTCTCGGGTTTCAGAGACCCAGTACTTC. This translates into CASSASRVSETQYF. V is TRBV2 and J is TRBJ2-5; D gene unclear. Germline lookup yields CDR1 SNHLY and CDR2 FYNNEI. Trimming removed 4 bases from V and 4 bases from J, with 13 bases in between. This CDR3 has 14 amino acids.

This chain connects TRBV7-9 to TRBJ1-4; no clear D. This CDR3 has 14 residues. Per the germline V gene, CDR1 is SEHNR and CDR2 is FQNEAQ (reference sequence). V lost 4 bases and J 11 bases, leaving 17 bases between the germline ends. CDR3 DNA sequence: TGTGCCAGCAGCTCACCTTTAGCAGCCACGAAACTGTTTTTT. Residues: CASSSPLAATKLFF.

CDR3 DNA: TGTGCCACCCAGGGCTTTGAAAACACCATATATTTT. Protein product: CATQGFENTIYF. V is TRBV10-3 and J is TRBJ1-3; tentative D call: TRBD1 (5 bases). CDR1 and CDR2 (germline): ENHRY, SYGVKD. The CDR3 sequence is 12 residues long. Trimming took 10 bases from V and 6 from J, leaving 13 bases between them.

This clone appeared a single time. The chain employs TRBV27 and TRBJ2-1, with 9 bases aligning to TRBD2. This CDR3 contains 17 residues. Trimming at V came to 3 bases and at J to 9 bases, leaving 15 bases not matched to a gene. The germline V gene has CDR1 MNHEY and CDR2 SMNVEV (reference sequence). CDR3 region: CASSFSRAGGPTSEQFF. CDR3 nucleotides: TGTGCCAGCAGTTTTTCCCGAGCGGGAGGACCCACAAGTGAGCAGTTCTTC.

This rearrangement joins TRBV11-1 to TRBJ1-2, with D perhaps TRBD1 (5 bases). The V and J ends lost 5 bases and 0 bases respectively, with 10 bases between them. This CDR3 has 14 residues. Germline V gene sequence: CDR1 SGHAT, CDR2 FQDESV (reference sequence). The CDR3 sequence is CASSRGDANYGYTF. The CDR3 coding sequence is TGTGCCAGCAGCAGGGGTGACGCTAACTATGGCTACACCTTC.

The rearrangement joins TRBV6-2 or TRBV6-3 to TRBJ1-1, with a weak D call TRBD1 (5 bases). CDR1 is MNHEY and CDR2 is SVGEGT in the germline V gene. The CDR3 consists of 15 residues. Deletions cut 4 bases from V and 1 base from J, with 13 bases between. The CDR3 loop is CASSWGDRSNTEAFF. CDR3 coding DNA: TGTGCCAGCAGTTGGGGTGACAGATCGAACACTGAAGCTTTCTTT.

This chain joins TRBV3-1 (or the pseudogene TRBV3-2) and TRBJ2-3, with 12 bases aligning to TRBD2. V trimming: 6 bases; J trimming: 2 bases; junction bases outside the gene matches: 9. The CDR3 spans 17 residues. The germline V gene encodes CDR1 LGHDT and CDR2 YNNKEL (reference sequence). The CDR3: CASRELAGGPFTDTQYF. The CDR3 DNA sequence: TGTGCCAGCAGAGAACTAGCGGGAGGTCCGTTCACAGATACGCAGTATTTT.

The J gene is TRBJ2-7, the V gene TRBV5-4, with TRBD2 matching 10 bases. There are 15 residues in the CDR3. J gave up 6 bases and V 0 bases, and 6 bases lay outside the gene matches. From germline, CDR1 is SGHNT and CDR2 YYREEE (reference sequence). CDR3 in amino acids: CASSLGLAGEVEQYF. In nucleotides, the CDR3 is TGTGCCAGCAGCTTGGGTCTAGCGGGAGAGGTCGAGCAGTACTTC.

This chain links TRBV28 with TRBJ2-5, with 7 bases that match TRBD1. CDR3 size: 13 residues. V lost 8 bases to trimming and J lost 0 bases; unmatched junction nucleotides: 3. Germline V gives CDR1 MDHEN, CDR2 SYDVKM. Here the CDR3 reads CASEDRYQETQYF. In nucleotides, the CDR3 is TGTGCCAGCGAGGACAGGTACCAAGAGACCCAGTACTTC.

The rearrangement uses TRBV28 and TRBJ2-2; TRBD2 matches 10 bases. The CDR3 is 15 residues long. In germline, CDR1 is MDHEN, CDR2 SYDVKM. V was pared by 10 bases and J by 3 bases, with 8 bases of the junction left unmatched. The CDR3 DNA sequence: TGTGCCACCGGGAGCGGGAGGGGGGACACCGGGGAGCTGTTTTTT. It encodes CATGSGRGDTGELFF.